The clone carrying this TCR beta chain was found a few times. Per the authors' pipeline: Scientists estimated how many nucleated cells there were by amplifying reference gene primers. Only in-frame clones appear in the TCRdb table, and some are missing; sequencing was by immunoSEQ multiplex PCR. The V and J calls and clone size are taken from that table; D and trimming were inferred from the DNA. There are over 200,000 clones in the sample; more than 85% occur only once, and under 2.5% lies in the top ten. These data originate in a study of blood T cell repertoires in COVID-19. As for the study in general: Both acute and convalescent COVID-19 samples were obtained from the United States, Italy and Spain.

In germline, CDR1 is SGHAT, CDR2 FQNNGV. V shed 0 bases and J shed 9 bases, with 12 bases lying between them. The CDR3 consists of 15 residues. Material: peripheral blood. This chain connects TRBV11-2 to TRBJ1-6; a possible D gene is TRBD1 (5 bases). The source is a man between 35 and 55 years old with active or convalescent COVID-19. The CDR3 DNA follows: TGTGCCAGCAGCTTAGAACCGGGGGTAGCTTCACCCCTCCACTTT. Translated, it gives CASSLEPGVASPLHF.